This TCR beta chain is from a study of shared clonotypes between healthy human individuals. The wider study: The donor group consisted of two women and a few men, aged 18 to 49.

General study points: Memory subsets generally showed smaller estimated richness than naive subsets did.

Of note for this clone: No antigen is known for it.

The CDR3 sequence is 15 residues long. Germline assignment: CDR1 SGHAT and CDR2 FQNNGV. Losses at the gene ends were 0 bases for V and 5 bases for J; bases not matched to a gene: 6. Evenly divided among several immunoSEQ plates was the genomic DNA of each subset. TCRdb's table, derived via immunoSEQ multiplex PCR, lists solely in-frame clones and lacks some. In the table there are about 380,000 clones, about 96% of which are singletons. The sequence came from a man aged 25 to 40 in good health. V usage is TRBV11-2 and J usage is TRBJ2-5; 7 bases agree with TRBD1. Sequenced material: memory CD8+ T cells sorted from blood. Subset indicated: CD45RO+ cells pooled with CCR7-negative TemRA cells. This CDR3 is CASSLEQGVRETQYF. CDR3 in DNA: TGTGCCAGCAGCTTAGAGCAGGGGGTGAGGGAGACCCAGTACTTC.